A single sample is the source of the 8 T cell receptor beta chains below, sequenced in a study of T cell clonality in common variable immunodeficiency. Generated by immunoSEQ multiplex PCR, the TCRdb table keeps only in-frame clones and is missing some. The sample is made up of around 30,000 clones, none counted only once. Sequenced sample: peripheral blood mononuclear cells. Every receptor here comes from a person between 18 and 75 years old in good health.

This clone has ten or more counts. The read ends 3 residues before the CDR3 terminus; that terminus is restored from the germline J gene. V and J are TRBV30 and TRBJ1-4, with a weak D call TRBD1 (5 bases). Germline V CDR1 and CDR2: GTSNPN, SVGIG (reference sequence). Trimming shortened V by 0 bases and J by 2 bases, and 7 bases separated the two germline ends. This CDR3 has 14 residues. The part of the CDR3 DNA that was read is TGTGCCTGGAGTGTGGGGGGTACTAATGAAAAA. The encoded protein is CAWSVGGTNEK. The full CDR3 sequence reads CAWSVGGTNEKLFF.

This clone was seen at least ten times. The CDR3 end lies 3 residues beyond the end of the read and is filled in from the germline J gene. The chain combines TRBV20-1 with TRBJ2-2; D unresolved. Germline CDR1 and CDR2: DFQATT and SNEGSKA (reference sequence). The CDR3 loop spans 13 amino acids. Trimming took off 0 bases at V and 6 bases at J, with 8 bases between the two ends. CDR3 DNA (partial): TGCAGTGCTAGAGATCACTTTTCCGGGGAG. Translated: CSARDHFSGE. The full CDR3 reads CSARDHFSGELFF.

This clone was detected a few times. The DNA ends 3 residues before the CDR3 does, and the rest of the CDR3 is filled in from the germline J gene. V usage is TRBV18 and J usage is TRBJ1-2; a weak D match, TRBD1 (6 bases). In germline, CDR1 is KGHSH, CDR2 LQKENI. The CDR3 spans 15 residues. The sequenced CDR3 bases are TGTGCCAGCTCTCCCAGGGGCCTACTCAGGGATACC. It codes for CASSPRGLLRDT. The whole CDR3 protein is CASSPRGLLRDTYTF.

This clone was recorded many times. The CDR3 here is CASGYNSGNTIYF. The sequenced CDR3 bases are TGTGCCAGCGGCTACAACTCTGGAAACACC. The rearrangement links TRBV7-2 to TRBJ1-3; the D is unclear. From the germline J gene comes the end of the CDR3, since the read stops 3 residues before it. This CDR3 contains 13 residues. Between the trimmed V and J ends, which lost 8 bases and 0 bases, there was a span of 8 bases. Germline V gives CDR1 SGHTA, CDR2 FQGNSA.

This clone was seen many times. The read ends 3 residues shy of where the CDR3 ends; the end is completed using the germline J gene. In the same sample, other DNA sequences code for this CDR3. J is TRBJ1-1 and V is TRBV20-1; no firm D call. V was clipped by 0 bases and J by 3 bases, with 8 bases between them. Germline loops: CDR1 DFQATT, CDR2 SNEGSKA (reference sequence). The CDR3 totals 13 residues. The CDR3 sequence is CSARETVYTEAFF. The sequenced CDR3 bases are TGCAGTGCTAGAGAAACAGTCTACACTGAA.

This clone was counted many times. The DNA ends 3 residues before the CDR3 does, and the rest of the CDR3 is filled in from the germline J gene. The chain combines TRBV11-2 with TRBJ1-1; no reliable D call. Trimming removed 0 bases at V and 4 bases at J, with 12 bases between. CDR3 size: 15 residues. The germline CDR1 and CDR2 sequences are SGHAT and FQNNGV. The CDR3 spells CASSLEFGVGTEAFF. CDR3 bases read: TGTGCCAGCAGCTTAGAATTCGGGGTAGGCACTGAA.

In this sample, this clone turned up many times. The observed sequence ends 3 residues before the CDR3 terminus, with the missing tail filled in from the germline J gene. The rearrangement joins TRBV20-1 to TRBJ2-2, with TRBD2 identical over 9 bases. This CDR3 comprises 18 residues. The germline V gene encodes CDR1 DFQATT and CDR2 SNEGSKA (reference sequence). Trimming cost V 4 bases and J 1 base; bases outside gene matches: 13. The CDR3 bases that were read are TGCAGTGCTAATCCCCATAGCGGGAGAGAGAGGAACACCGGGGAG. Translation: CSANPHSGRERNTGE. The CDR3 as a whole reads CSANPHSGRERNTGELFF.

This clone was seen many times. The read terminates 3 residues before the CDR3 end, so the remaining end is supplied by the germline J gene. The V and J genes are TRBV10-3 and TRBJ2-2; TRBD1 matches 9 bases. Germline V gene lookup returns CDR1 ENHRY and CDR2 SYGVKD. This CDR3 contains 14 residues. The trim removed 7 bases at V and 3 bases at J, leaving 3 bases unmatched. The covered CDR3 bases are TGTGCCATCAACCGACAGGGGGACACCGGGGAG. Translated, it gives CAINRQGDTGE. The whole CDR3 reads CAINRQGDTGELFF.